These 3 T cell receptor beta chains were all obtained from the same sample, sequenced in a study of cytomegalovirus exposure and HLA in healthy donors. With 60 Vbeta and 13 Jbeta primers, the PCR was carried out. Produced via immunoSEQ multiplex PCR; TCRdb's table is partial and in-frame only. The table records 95,000 to 100,000 clones, about four fifths of them present only once. Sequenced sample: PBMCs. The receptors were gathered from a woman in her thirties or forties in good health and CMV-seronegative.

The sample holds one count of this clone. V usage is TRBV9 and J usage is TRBJ2-5, with D possibly TRBD1 on 7 matching bases. TRBJ2-7 matches the DNA end more closely, so the J call is doubtful. The CDR3 contains 14 residues. CDR1 is SGDLS and CDR2 is YYNGEE in the germline V gene. In nucleotides, the CDR3 is TGTGCCAGCAGCGCGGGGGACAGCTCCTACGAGCAGTACTTC. Amino acids: CASSAGDSSYEQYF.

The chain uses TRBV7-2 and TRBJ2-5; TRBD1 aligns across 9 bases. The CDR3 totals 14 residues. The V and J ends lost 7 bases and 4 bases, in that order; junction bases with no gene match: 7. CDR1 SGHTA and CDR2 FQGNSA come from the germline V gene. CDR3 residues: CASTANRGRETQYF. CDR3 DNA: TGTGCCAGCACCGCGAACAGGGGGCGAGAGACCCAGTACTTC. Supplemented by reference TRBV7-2 and TRBJ2-5, the full variable domain reads GAGVSQSPSNKVTEKGKDVELRCDPISGHTALYWYRQSLGQGLEFLIYFQGNSAPDKSGLPSDRFSAERTGGSVSTLTIQRTQQEDSAVYLCASTANRGRETQYFGPGTRLLVL.

Only a few counts were recorded for this clone. The rearrangement uses TRBV9 and TRBJ2-1, with TRBD2 identical over 11 bases. This CDR3 contains 15 residues. V gave up 4 bases and J gave up 9 bases; unmatched junction bases: 9. Germline V gives CDR1 SGDLS, CDR2 YYNGEE. The CDR3 loop is CASSFDSGGVSEQFF. CDR3 coding DNA: TGTGCCAGCAGCTTCGATAGCGGGGGGGTAAGTGAGCAGTTCTTC.